These T cell receptor beta chains were read from a single sample in a study of cytomegalovirus exposure and HLA in healthy donors. TCRdb's table, derived via immunoSEQ multiplex PCR, lists solely in-frame clones and lacks some. The sample holds over 100,000 clones, roughly 69% seen once. Sequencing was carried out using PBMCs. The receptors were sampled from a woman in her 70s in good health and CMV-seropositive. The CDR3 runs from the conserved cysteine through the conserved F or W. The D gene is left open where the match is weak. Rows give clone size only sometimes, using once, few, many, or a class for an expanded clone.

cdr3_length: 18; clone_size: NA; d_call: NA; j_call: TRBJ1-4; v_call: TRBV10-3; cdr3_aa: CAISETLTGLGTNEKLFF; cdr3_nt: TGTGCCATCAGTGAGACGTTAACAGGGCTGGGGACTAATGAAAAACTGTTTTTT
cdr3_length: 15; clone_size: few; d_call: NA; j_call: TRBJ2-7; v_call: TRBV27; cdr3_aa: CASSLLAGQTYEQYF; cdr3_nt: TGTGCCAGCAGTCTTTTGGCGGGACAGACATACGAGCAGTACTTC
cdr3_length: 15; clone_size: few; d_call: NA; j_call: TRBJ2-1; v_call: TRBV4-2; cdr3_aa: CASKKSQGGYNEQFF; cdr3_nt: TGTGCCAGCAAAAAGTCCCAGGGGGGATACAATGAGCAGTTCTTC
cdr3_length: 15; clone_size: NA; d_call: TRBD1; j_call: TRBJ2-4; v_call: TRBV5-6; cdr3_aa: CASSWGTGVGNIQYF; cdr3_nt: TGTGCCAGCAGCTGGGGGACAGGGGTGGGGAACATTCAGTACTTC
cdr3_length: 13; clone_size: once; d_call: TRBD2; j_call: TRBJ2-5; v_call: TRBV30; cdr3_aa: CAWTSGIPSTQYF; cdr3_nt: TGTGCCTGGACTAGCGGTATCCCGAGCACCCAGTACTTC
cdr3_length: 15; clone_size: NA; d_call: TRBD2; j_call: TRBJ2-1; v_call: TRBV7-2; cdr3_aa: CASRTSGGYYNEQFF; cdr3_nt: TGTGCCAGCAGAACTAGCGGGGGGTACTACAATGAGCAGTTCTTC
cdr3_length: 13; clone_size: NA; d_call: NA; j_call: TRBJ2-7; v_call: TRBV7-2; cdr3_aa: CASSSRWADEQYF; cdr3_nt: TGTGCCAGCAGCTCCCGCTGGGCCGACGAGCAGTACTTC
cdr3_length: 16; clone_size: NA; d_call: TRBD1; j_call: TRBJ1-6; v_call: TRBV30; cdr3_aa: CAWTGGKGSYNSPLHF; cdr3_nt: TGTGCCTGGACAGGGGGCAAGGGCTCCTATAATTCACCCCTCCACTTT
cdr3_length: 13; clone_size: NA; d_call: NA; j_call: TRBJ2-5; v_call: TRBV2; cdr3_aa: CASSAGEQETQYF; cdr3_nt: TGTGCCAGCAGTGCGGGGGAACAAGAGACCCAGTACTTC
cdr3_length: 15; clone_size: NA; d_call: TRBD2; j_call: TRBJ2-1; v_call: TRBV14; cdr3_aa: CASSAGLWSYNEQFF; cdr3_nt: TGTGCCAGCAGCGCGGGACTATGGTCCTACAATGAGCAGTTCTTC
cdr3_length: 13; clone_size: NA; d_call: NA; j_call: TRBJ2-7; v_call: TRBV7-3; cdr3_aa: CASSRGQFYEQYF; cdr3_nt: TGTGCCAGCAGCCGAGGACAGTTCTACGAGCAGTACTTC
cdr3_length: 16; clone_size: few; d_call: NA; j_call: TRBJ1-5; v_call: TRBV4-1; cdr3_aa: CASSQAGIHVDQPQHF; cdr3_nt: TGCGCCAGCAGCCAAGCAGGGATACACGTGGATCAGCCCCAGCATTTT
cdr3_length: 15; clone_size: few; d_call: TRBD1; j_call: TRBJ2-3; v_call: TRBV6-5; cdr3_aa: CASRSTGASTDTQYF; cdr3_nt: TGTGCCAGCAGGTCGACAGGGGCTTCCACAGATACGCAGTATTTT
cdr3_length: 14; clone_size: NA; d_call: TRBD2; j_call: TRBJ2-1; v_call: TRBV10-3; cdr3_aa: CAISGGLAGNEQFF; cdr3_nt: TGTGCCATCAGTGGGGGACTAGCGGGCAATGAGCAGTTCTTC
cdr3_length: 17; clone_size: NA; d_call: TRBD2; j_call: TRBJ2-5; v_call: TRBV10-3; cdr3_aa: CAISDQTSGGPGETQYF; cdr3_nt: TGTGCCATCAGTGACCAGACTAGCGGGGGGCCTGGGGAGACCCAGTACTTC
cdr3_length: 16; clone_size: NA; d_call: TRBD2; j_call: TRBJ2-2; v_call: TRBV10-1; cdr3_aa: CASSHYSGENTGELFF; cdr3_nt: TGCGCCAGCAGTCACTATAGCGGGGAGAACACCGGGGAGCTGTTTTTT
cdr3_length: 15; clone_size: NA; d_call: NA; j_call: TRBJ1-2; v_call: TRBV5-6; cdr3_aa: CASSLSGTLNYGYTF; cdr3_nt: TGTGCCAGCAGCTTATCCGGGACACTTAACTATGGCTACACCTTC
cdr3_length: 14; clone_size: once; d_call: NA; j_call: TRBJ1-5; v_call: TRBV19; cdr3_aa: CASTRVLSNQPQHF; cdr3_nt: TGTGCCAGTACCAGGGTACTTAGCAATCAGCCCCAGCATTTT
cdr3_length: 15; clone_size: once; d_call: NA; j_call: TRBJ1-2; v_call: TRBV5-1; cdr3_aa: CASSPGHPGDYGYTF; cdr3_nt: TGCGCCAGCAGCCCCGGACACCCTGGAGACTATGGCTACACCTTC
cdr3_length: 14; clone_size: few; d_call: TRBD1; j_call: TRBJ2-7; v_call: TRBV6-6; cdr3_aa: CASTSGDRHNEQYF; cdr3_nt: TGTGCCAGCACCTCCGGGGACAGGCACAACGAGCAGTACTTC
cdr3_length: 14; clone_size: NA; d_call: NA; j_call: TRBJ1-5; v_call: TRBV7-9; cdr3_aa: CASSSDYSNQPQHF; cdr3_nt: TGTGCCAGCAGCTCAGATTATAGCAATCAGCCCCAGCATTTT
cdr3_length: 15; clone_size: NA; d_call: TRBD2; j_call: TRBJ2-7; v_call: TRBV6-5; cdr3_aa: CASSSSSGPPYEQYF; cdr3_nt: TGTGCCAGCAGTTCTTCTAGCGGGCCTCCCTACGAGCAGTACTTC
cdr3_length: 13; clone_size: NA; d_call: TRBD1; j_call: TRBJ2-7; v_call: TRBV5-1; cdr3_aa: CASSTGTAYEQYF; cdr3_nt: TGCGCCAGCAGCACCGGGACAGCCTACGAGCAGTACTTC